What follows describes a single T cell receptor (beta chain). The target antigen is unknown. This sample is drawn from a study of cytomegalovirus exposure and HLA in healthy donors. Findings of the study overall: For most TCR sequences rarity was the rule, although some public TCRs occurred in many donors. According to a later analysis, TCR clusters from the first cohort tended to co-occur in the approximately 120 validation repertoires.

Clones were sequenced by immunoSEQ multiplex PCR, and TCRdb holds only the in-frame ones, with some missing. The sample includes 150,000 to 200,000 clones, around 96% of them seen just once. This CDR3 is built from 14 residues. The V segment lost 5 bases and the J segment 3 bases; nucleotides outside the gene matches: 6. Germline V CDR1 and CDR2: SNHLY, FYNNEI. The sequence derives from a woman between 18 and 29 years old in good health and CMV-seronegative. The chain carries TRBV2 and TRBJ2-5, with 7 bases lining up with TRBD1. Sequencing used PBMCs. CDR3 residues: CASSRQGVKETQYF. In DNA, the CDR3 is TGTGCCAGCAGTCGACAGGGAGTGAAAGAGACCCAGTACTTC.